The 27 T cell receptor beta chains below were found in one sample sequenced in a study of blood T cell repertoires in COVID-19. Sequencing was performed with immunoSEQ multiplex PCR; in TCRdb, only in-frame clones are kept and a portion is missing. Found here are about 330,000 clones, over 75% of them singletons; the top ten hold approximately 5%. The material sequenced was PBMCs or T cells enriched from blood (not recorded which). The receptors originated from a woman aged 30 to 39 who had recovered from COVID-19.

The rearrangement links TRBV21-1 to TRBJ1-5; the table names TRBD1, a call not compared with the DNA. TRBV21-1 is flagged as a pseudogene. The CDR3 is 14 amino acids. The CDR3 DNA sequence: TGTGCCAGCAGCAGGGGGGGACAGGGCCAGCCCCAGCATTTT. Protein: CASSRGGQGQPQHF.

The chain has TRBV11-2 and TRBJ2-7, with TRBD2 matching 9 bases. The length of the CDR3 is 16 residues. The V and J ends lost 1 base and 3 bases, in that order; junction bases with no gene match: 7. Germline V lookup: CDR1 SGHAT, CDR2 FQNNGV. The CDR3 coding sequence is TGTGCCAGCAGCTTAGGTAGTAGCGGGGGCCGCTACGAGCAGTACTTC. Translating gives CASSLGSSGGRYEQYF.

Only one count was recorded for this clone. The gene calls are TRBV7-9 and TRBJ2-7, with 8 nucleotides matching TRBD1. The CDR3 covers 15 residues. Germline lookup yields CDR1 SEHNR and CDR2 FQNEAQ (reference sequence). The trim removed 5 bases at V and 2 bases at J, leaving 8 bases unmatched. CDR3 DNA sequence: TGTGCCAGCAGCAAAAGACAGGGGCGGACCTACGAGCAGTACTTC. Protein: CASSKRQGRTYEQYF.

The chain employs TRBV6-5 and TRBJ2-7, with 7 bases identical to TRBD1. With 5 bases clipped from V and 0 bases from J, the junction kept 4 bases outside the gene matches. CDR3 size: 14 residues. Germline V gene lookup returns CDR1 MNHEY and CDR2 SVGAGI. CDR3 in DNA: TGTGCCAGCAGTCGACAGGGTACCTCCTACGAGCAGTACTTC. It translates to CASSRQGTSYEQYF.

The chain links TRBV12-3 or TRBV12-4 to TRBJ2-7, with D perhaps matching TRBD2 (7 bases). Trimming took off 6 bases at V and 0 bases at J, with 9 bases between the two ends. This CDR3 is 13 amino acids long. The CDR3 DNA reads TGTGCCAGCAGCCGGGGGGCCTCCTACGAGCAGTACTTC. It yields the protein CASSRGASYEQYF.

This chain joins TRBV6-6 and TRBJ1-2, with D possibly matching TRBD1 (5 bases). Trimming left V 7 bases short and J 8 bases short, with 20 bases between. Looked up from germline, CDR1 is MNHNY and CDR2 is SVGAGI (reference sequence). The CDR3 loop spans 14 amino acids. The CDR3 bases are TGTGCCAGCACCTACGTAGGCAGGGCAGTGGGCTACACCTTC. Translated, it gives CASTYVGRAVGYTF.

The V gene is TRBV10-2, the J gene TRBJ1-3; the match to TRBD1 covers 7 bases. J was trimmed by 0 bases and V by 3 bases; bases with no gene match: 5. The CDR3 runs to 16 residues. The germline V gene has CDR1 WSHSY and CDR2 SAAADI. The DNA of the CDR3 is TGCGCCAGCAGTGATATGCAGGGGGGCTCTGGAAACACCATATATTTT. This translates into CASSDMQGGSGNTIYF.

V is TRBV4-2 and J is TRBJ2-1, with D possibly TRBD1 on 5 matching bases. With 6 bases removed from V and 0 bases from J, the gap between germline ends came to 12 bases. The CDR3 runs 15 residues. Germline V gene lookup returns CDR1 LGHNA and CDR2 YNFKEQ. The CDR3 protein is CASRQGRTSYNEQFF. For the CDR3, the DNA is TGTGCCAGCAGGCAGGGAAGAACCTCCTACAATGAGCAGTTCTTC.

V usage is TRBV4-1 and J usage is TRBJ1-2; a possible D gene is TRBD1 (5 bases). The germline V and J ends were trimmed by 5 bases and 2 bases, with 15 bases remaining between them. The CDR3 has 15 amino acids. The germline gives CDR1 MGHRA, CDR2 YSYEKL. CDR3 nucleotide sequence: TGCGCCAGCAGCGGTGCCGCCGCAGGGAACTATGGCTACACCTTC. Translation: CASSGAAAGNYGYTF.

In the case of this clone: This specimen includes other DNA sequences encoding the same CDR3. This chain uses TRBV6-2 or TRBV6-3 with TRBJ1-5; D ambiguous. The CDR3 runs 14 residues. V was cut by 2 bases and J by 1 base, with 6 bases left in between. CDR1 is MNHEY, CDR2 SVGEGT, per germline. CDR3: CASSYRGSNQPQHF. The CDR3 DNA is TGTGCCAGCAGTTACCGTGGCAGCAATCAGCCCCAGCATTTT.

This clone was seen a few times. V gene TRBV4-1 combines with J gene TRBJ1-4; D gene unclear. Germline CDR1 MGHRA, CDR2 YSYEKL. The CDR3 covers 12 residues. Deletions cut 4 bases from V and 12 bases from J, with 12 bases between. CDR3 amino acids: CASSLSGEQLFF. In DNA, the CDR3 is TGCGCCAGCAGCCTAAGCGGGGAGCAACTGTTTTTT.

CDR3 residues: CASSSADRGLREAFF. As DNA, the CDR3 is TGTGCCAGCAGCTCTGCCGACAGGGGATTACGTGAAGCTTTCTTT. V is TRBV13 and J is TRBJ1-1; TRBD1 aligns across 8 bases. CDR3 length: 15 amino acids. V trimming: 4 bases; J trimming: 7 bases; junction bases outside the gene matches: 11. The germline gives CDR1 PRHDT, CDR2 FYEKMQ (reference sequence). Variable domain in full (rest from reference TRBV13 and TRBJ1-1): AAGVIQSPRHLIKEKRETATLKCYPIPRHDTVYWYQQGPGQDPQFLISFYEKMQSDKGSIPDRFSAQQFSDYHSELNMSSLELGDSALYFCASSSADRGLREAFFGQGTRLTVV.

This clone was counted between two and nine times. This CDR3 reads CASSSQGNNSPLHF. CDR3 DNA sequence: TGTGCCAGCAGCTCACAGGGTAACAATTCACCCCTCCACTTT. V is TRBV7-3 and J is TRBJ1-6; TRBD1 might be the D (6 bases). The germline gives CDR1 SGHTA, CDR2 FQGTGA. This CDR3 contains 14 residues. V was cut by 4 bases and J by 7 bases, with 11 bases left in between.

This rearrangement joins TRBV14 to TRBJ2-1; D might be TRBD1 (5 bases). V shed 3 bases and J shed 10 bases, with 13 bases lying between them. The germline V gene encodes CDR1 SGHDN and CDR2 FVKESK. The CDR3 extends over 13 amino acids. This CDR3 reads CASSQLQVREQFF. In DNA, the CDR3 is TGTGCCAGCAGCCAGCTACAGGTCCGGGAGCAGTTCTTC. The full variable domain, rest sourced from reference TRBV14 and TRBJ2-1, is EAGVTQFPSHSVIEKGQTVTLRCDPISGHDNLYWYRRVMGKEIKFLLHFVKESKQDESGMPNNRFLAERTGGTYSTLKVQPAELEDSGVYFCASSQLQVREQFFGPGTRLTVL.

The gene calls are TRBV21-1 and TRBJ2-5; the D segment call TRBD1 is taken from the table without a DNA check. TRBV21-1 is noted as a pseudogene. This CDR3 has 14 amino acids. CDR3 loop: CASYTGQHQETQYF. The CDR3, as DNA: TGTGCCAGTTACACGGGACAGCACCAAGAGACCCAGTACTTC.

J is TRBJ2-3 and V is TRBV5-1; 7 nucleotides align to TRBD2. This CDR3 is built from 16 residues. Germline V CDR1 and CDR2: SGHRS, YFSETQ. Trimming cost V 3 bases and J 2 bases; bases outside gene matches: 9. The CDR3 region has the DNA TGCGCCAGCAGCTCGACCCCCGGGACTAACACAGATACGCAGTATTTT. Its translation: CASSSTPGTNTDTQYF.

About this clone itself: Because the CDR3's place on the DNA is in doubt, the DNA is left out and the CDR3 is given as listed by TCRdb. The CDR3 loop is CASPEVGAGAPYEQYF. This chain uses TRBV21-1 with TRBJ2-7; the DNA was not compared with TRBD2, the D call given in the table. TRBV21-1 is annotated as a pseudogene. The CDR3 has 16 residues if both end residues are counted.

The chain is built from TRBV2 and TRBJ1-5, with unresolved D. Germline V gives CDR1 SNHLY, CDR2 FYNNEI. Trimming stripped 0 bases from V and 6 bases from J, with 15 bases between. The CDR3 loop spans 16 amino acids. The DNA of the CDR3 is TGTGCCAGCAGTGAAGCGAGGCAGCGCCTAGGTCAGCCCCAGCATTTT. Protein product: CASSEARQRLGQPQHF. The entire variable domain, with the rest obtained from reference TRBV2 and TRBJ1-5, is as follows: EPEVTQTPSHQVTQMGQEVILRCVPISNHLYFYWYRQILGQKVEFLVSFYNNEISEKSEIFDDQFSVERPDGSNFTLKIRSTKLEDSAMYFCASSEARQRLGQPQHFGDGTRLSIL.

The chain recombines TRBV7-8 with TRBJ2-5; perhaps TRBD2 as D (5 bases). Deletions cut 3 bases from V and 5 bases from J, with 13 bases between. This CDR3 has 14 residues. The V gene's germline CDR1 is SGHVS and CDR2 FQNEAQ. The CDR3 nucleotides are TGTGCCAGCAGCTTCGACGGACCGGGGGAGACCCAGTACTTC. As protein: CASSFDGPGETQYF.

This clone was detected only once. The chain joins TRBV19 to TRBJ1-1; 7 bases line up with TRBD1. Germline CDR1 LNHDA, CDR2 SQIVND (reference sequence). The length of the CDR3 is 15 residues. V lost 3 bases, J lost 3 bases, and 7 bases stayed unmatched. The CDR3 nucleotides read TGTGCCAGTAGTATCGGGACAGCGATCGACACTGAAGCTTTCTTT. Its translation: CASSIGTAIDTEAFF. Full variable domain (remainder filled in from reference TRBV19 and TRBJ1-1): DGGITQSPKYLFRKEGQNVTLSCEQNLNHDAMYWYRQDPGQGLRLIYYSQIVNDFQKGDIAEGYSVSREKKESFPLTVTSAQKNPTAFYLCASSIGTAIDTEAFFGQGTRLTVV.

The CDR3 nucleotides read TGTGCCAGCAGCCTTCAAGGCGGGGTAGGAGGCTACACCTTC. It codes for CASSLQGGVGGYTF. The chain employs TRBV7-9 and TRBJ1-2; D is ambiguous. The CDR3 runs to 14 residues. Trimming pared 5 bases from V and 8 bases from J, leaving 18 bases between. Germline V gives CDR1 SEHNR, CDR2 FQNEAQ (reference sequence).

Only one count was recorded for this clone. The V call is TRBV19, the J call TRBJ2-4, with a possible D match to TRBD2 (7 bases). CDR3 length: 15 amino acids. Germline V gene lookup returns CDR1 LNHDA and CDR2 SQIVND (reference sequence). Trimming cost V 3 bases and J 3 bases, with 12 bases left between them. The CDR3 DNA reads TGTGCCAGTAGTATCGGGGGGCTGGACAAAAACATTCAGTACTTC. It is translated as CASSIGGLDKNIQYF.

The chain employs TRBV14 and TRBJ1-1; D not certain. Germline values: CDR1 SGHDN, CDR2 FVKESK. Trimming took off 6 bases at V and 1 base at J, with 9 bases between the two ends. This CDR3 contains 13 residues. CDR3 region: CASSQDWNTEAFF. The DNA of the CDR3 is TGTGCCAGCAGTCAGGACTGGAACACTGAAGCTTTCTTT.

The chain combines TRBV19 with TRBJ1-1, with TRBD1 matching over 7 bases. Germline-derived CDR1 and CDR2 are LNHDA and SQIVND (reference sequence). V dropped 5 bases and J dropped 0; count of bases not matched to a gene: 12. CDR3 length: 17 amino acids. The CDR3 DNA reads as TGTGCCAGTAGTCGCACACAGGGGCAATATATGAACACTGAAGCTTTCTTT. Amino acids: CASSRTQGQYMNTEAFF. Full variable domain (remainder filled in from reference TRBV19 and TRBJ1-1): DGGITQSPKYLFRKEGQNVTLSCEQNLNHDAMYWYRQDPGQGLRLIYYSQIVNDFQKGDIAEGYSVSREKKESFPLTVTSAQKNPTAFYLCASSRTQGQYMNTEAFFGQGTRLTVV.

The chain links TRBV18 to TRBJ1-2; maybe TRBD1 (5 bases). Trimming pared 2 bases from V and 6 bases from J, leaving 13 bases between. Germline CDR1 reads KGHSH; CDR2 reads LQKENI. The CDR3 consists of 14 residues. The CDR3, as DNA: TGTGCCAGCTCACCAGGGTCAGGGCAGGATGGCTACACCTTC. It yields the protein CASSPGSGQDGYTF. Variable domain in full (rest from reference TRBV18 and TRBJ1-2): NAGVMQNPRHLVRRRGQEARLRCSPMKGHSHVYWYRQLPEEGLKFMVYLQKENIIDESGMPKERFSAEFPKEGPSILRIQQVVRGDSAAYFCASSPGSGQDGYTFGSGTRLTVV.

The CDR3 region has the DNA TGCGCCAGCAGCTTGGAAGGGACAACCTTCCGGGCTTTCTTT. Translating it yields CASSLEGTTFRAFF. The chain couples TRBV5-1 to TRBJ1-1; perhaps TRBD1 as D (6 bases). This CDR3 is 14 amino acids long. The V and J ends lost 0 bases and 11 bases respectively, with 17 bases between them. Germline lookup yields CDR1 SGHRS and CDR2 YFSETQ.

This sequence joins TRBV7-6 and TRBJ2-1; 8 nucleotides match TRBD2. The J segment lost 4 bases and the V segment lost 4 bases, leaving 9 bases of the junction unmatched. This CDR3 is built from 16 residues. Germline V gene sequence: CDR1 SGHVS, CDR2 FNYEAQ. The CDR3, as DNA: TGTGCCAGCAGCTACCCCCCAATAGCGGGGTACAATGAGCAGTTCTTC. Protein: CASSYPPIAGYNEQFF.